One and the same sample provided the 7 T cell receptor beta chains below, sequenced in a study of blood T cell repertoires in COVID-19. Profiled with immunoSEQ multiplex PCR; TCRdb holds only in-frame clones, not every one. Of tens of thousands of clones listed, approximately 80% were seen once; the top ten hold approximately 7%. Sequences were obtained from peripheral blood. All receptors come from a man aged 25-40 years with COVID-19, enrolled during active disease.

This clone was seen a few times. The chain joins TRBV25-1 to TRBJ1-2; TRBD1 matches at 7 bases. The CDR3 has 13 amino acids. The V gene end was trimmed by 5 bases and the J gene end by 3 bases; junction bases not matched to a gene: 3. Germline V lookup: CDR1 MGHDK, CDR2 SYGVNS. The CDR3 DNA reads TGTGCCAGCAGTCCGACAGGGTACTATGGCTACACCTTC. Translated: CASSPTGYYGYTF.

This chain connects TRBV7-6 to TRBJ2-1; possibly TRBD2 for D (8 bases). CDR1 and CDR2 from the germline V gene are SGHVS and FNYEAQ. Trimming shortened V by 6 bases and J by 7 bases, and 19 bases separated the two germline ends. CDR3 size: 15 residues. The CDR3 nucleotides read TGTGCCAGCAGACCGGGAGGGACAGCGCATAATGAGCAGTTCTTC. Translating gives CASRPGGTAHNEQFF.

This sequence joins TRBV29-1 and TRBJ1-5; 8 bases are a match to TRBD1. The V and J ends lost 4 bases and 3 bases, in that order; junction bases with no gene match: 2. The CDR3 runs 13 residues. CDR1 and CDR2 (germline): SQVTM, ANQGSEA. This chain's CDR3 is CSVGTGPNQPQHF. DNA for the CDR3: TGCAGCGTTGGGACAGGGCCCAATCAGCCCCAGCATTTT. Combining the CDR3 with reference TRBV29-1 and TRBJ1-5 gives the whole variable domain SAVISQKPSRDICQRGTSLTIQCQVDSQVTMMFWYRQQPGQSLTLIATANQGSEATYESGFVIDKFPISRPNLTFSTLTVSNMSPEDSSIYLCSVGTGPNQPQHFGDGTRLSIL.

The rearrangement joins TRBV12-5 to TRBJ1-5; D unresolved. This CDR3 region has 17 residues. Trimming cost V 4 bases and J 7 bases, with 23 bases left between them. CDR1 and CDR2 (germline): LGHNT, FRNRAP. As DNA, the CDR3 is TGTGCTAGTGGTTCGTGTCCCGGGCCCAGAGAGGGACAGCCCCAGCATTTT. This codes for CASGSCPGPREGQPQHF. The entire variable domain, with the rest obtained from reference TRBV12-5 and TRBJ1-5, is as follows: DARVTQTPRHKVTEMGQEVTMRCQPILGHNTVFWYRQTMMQGLELLAYFRNRAPLDDSGMPKDRFSAEMPDATLATLKIQPSEPRDSAVYFCASGSCPGPREGQPQHFGDGTRLSIL.

For the CDR3, the DNA is TGTGCCAGCAGGGGGACAGGCAACTACGAGCAGTACTTC. This codes for CASRGTGNYEQYF. V gene TRBV12-3 or TRBV12-4 combines with J gene TRBJ2-7; 8 nucleotides align to TRBD1. CDR3 length: 13 residues. V shed 6 bases, J shed 3 bases, and the junction held 4 bases outside the gene matches.

The chain uses TRBV7-2 and TRBJ2-3; 10 bases agree with TRBD2. The CDR3 runs 16 residues. After removal of 5 bases from V and 6 bases from J, the junction contained 11 bases not matched to a gene. CDR1 SGHTA and CDR2 FQGNSA come from the germline V gene. The CDR3 protein is CASSPRVSGRWDTQYF. CDR3 in DNA: TGTGCCAGCAGCCCGCGGGTTAGCGGGAGGTGGGATACGCAGTATTTT.

This chain connects TRBV10-3 to TRBJ1-5; 8 bases agree with TRBD1. V was clipped by 0 bases and J by 6 bases; unmatched bases: 4. Looked up from germline, CDR1 is ENHRY and CDR2 is SYGVKD. This CDR3 contains 15 residues. CDR3 nucleotides: TGTGCCATCAGTGAGTCGACAGGGGAGGCTCAGCCCCAGCATTTT. This gives the protein CAISESTGEAQPQHF.